Listed below are T cell receptor beta chains from one sample, sequenced in a study of cytomegalovirus exposure and HLA in healthy donors. The data were produced by immunoSEQ multiplex PCR, yet TCRdb's version contains in-frame clones alone and is incomplete. The table lists under 200,000 clones. Sequencing was done on a sample of PBMCs. These receptors all come from a man aged 25 to 40 in good health and CMV-seronegative. The CDR3 runs from the conserved cysteine through the conserved F or W. A D gene is named only where the DNA matches it firmly.

j_call,v_call,d_call,cdr3_nt,cdr3_aa
TRBJ2-7,TRBV18,TRBD2,TGTGCCAGCTCGTCCGGGACTAGCGTCGACGAGCAGTACTTC,CASSSGTSVDEQYF
TRBJ2-7,TRBV9,TRBD2,TGTGCCAGCAGCGTAGAAGCGGGATCAGGCTACGAGCAGTACTTC,CASSVEAGSGYEQYF
TRBJ2-3,TRBV18,TRBD2,TGTGCCAGCTCAACTAGCGGGGGAACAGATACGCAGTATTTT,CASSTSGGTDTQYF
TRBJ2-3,TRBV11-3,TRBD1,TGTGCCAGCAGCACAGGACAGGGCCCCGATACGCAGTATTTT,CASSTGQGPDTQYF
TRBJ2-5,TRBV5-1,TRBD1,TGCGCCAGCAGCCTAAGATCAGGACAGGGTGTAGGAGAGACCCAGTACTTC,CASSLRSGQGVGETQYF
TRBJ2-3,TRBV7-2,.,TGTGCCAGCAGCTTACGTTTCCTTTCAGATACGCAGTATTTT,CASSLRFLSDTQYF
TRBJ2-3,TRBV4-1,TRBD2,TGCGCCAGCAGCCAAGATGATAATAGCGGGGTCCCAGATACGCAGTATTTT,CASSQDDNSGVPDTQYF
TRBJ2-7,TRBV7-9,.,TGTGCCAGCAGCAAACAGAGCTCCTACGAGCAGTACTTC,CASSKQSSYEQYF
TRBJ1-2,TRBV7-9,TRBD1,TGTGCCAGCAGACCCGAACAGGGGCACTATGGCTACACCTTC,CASRPEQGHYGYTF
TRBJ2-2,TRBV6-5,.,TGTGCCAGCAGTTACTCGACGATGGGAGGCACCGGGGAGCTGTTTTTT,CASSYSTMGGTGELFF
TRBJ2-7,TRBV2,.,TGTGCCAGCAGTGAGGGTCCAGGGGACGACTACGAGCAGTACTTC,CASSEGPGDDYEQYF
TRBJ1-2,TRBV5-1,.,TGCGCCAGCAGCCTAGGGGGATATGGCTATGGCTACACCTTC,CASSLGGYGYGYTF
TRBJ2-7,TRBV27,TRBD2,TGTGCCAGCAGTTTTAGCGGGAGAGCTTACGAGCAGTACTTC,CASSFSGRAYEQYF
TRBJ1-4,TRBV30,.,TGTGCCTGGAGTGTGGCTAGAGTTGGAAAACTGTTTTTT,CAWSVARVGKLFF
TRBJ1-5,TRBV19,TRBD1,TGTGCCAGTAGTACCTACAGGGGTTATAGCAATCAGCGGCCCCAGCATTTT,CASSTYRGYSNQRPQHF
TRBJ2-3,TRBV10-1,TRBD2,TGCGCCAGCAGTCCCCAGATAGCGGGAGGGCCTACAGATACGCAGTATTTT,CASSPQIAGGPTDTQYF
TRBJ1-2,TRBV2,TRBD1,TGTGCCAGCGCCTCACAGGGGGCCGGTGGCTACACCTTC,CASASQGAGGYTF
TRBJ2-1,TRBV30,.,TGTGCCTGGAGCCCTTCTGAAGCGAGCTCCTACAATGAGCAGTTCTTC,CAWSPSEASSYNEQFF
TRBJ2-7,TRBV27,TRBD1,TGTGCCAGCAGTTTATCGGCCCAGGGGGCGCGGGAGCAGTACTTC,CASSLSAQGAREQYF
TRBJ2-7,TRBV4-2,TRBD2,TGTGCCAGCAGCCAGCACCCGGGACTAGCGGGAGGATCGAACGAGCAGTACTTC,CASSQHPGLAGGSNEQYF
TRBJ2-3,TRBV7-9,.,TGTGCCAGCAGCTCAGGTATAAATACGCAGTATTTT,CASSSGINTQYF